These 26 T cell receptor beta chains share one sample of origin, sequenced in a study of OX40 agonist ivuxolimab in advanced cancers. Profiled with immunoSEQ multiplex PCR; TCRdb holds only in-frame clones, not every one. The sample gives approximately 82,000 clones, approximately 84% of which show up once; approximately 25% is in the top ten. The sample here was CD4+ or CD8+ T cells sorted from blood, taken in a trial of the OX40 agonist ivuxolimab. These receptors were collected from an adult with an advanced solid tumor such as melanoma, head and neck, liver or kidney cancer.

This clone was seen a handful of times. The chain combines TRBV2 with TRBJ2-7; D is unclear. In germline, CDR1 is SNHLY, CDR2 FYNNEI. The CDR3 contains 12 residues. V was pared by 3 bases and J by 4 bases, with 7 bases between. CDR3 nucleotides: TGTGCCAGCAGTGAGTCCCCTTACGAGCAGTACTTC. Its translation is CASSESPYEQYF.

This chain connects TRBV4-3 to TRBJ1-1; TRBD1 is a possible D gene (6 bases). Germline V gives CDR1 LGHNA, CDR2 YSLEER. Trimming cost V 4 bases and J 5 bases, with 17 bases left between them. The CDR3 is 15 residues long. CDR3 in amino acids: CASSRKQGAGTEAFF. CDR3 DNA: TGCGCCAGCAGCCGCAAACAGGGCGCCGGAACTGAAGCTTTCTTT.

This clone was seen only once. This sequence joins TRBV28 and TRBJ2-2, with a possible D match to TRBD2 (5 bases). Trimming stripped 11 bases from V and 4 bases from J, with 17 bases between. The CDR3 covers 14 residues. From germline, CDR1 is MDHEN and CDR2 SYDVKM. The CDR3 spells CAATALGITGELFF. The DNA for the CDR3 is TGTGCCGCAACCGCACTCGGGATCACCGGGGAGCTGTTTTTT.

The rearrangement joins TRBV4-1 to TRBJ2-3; TRBD1 aligns across 7 bases. CDR1 is MGHRA, CDR2 YSYEKL, per germline. V was pared by 2 bases and J by 8 bases, with 7 bases of the junction left unmatched. This CDR3 spans 14 amino acids. This chain's CDR3 is CASSQPKGAGTQYF. As DNA, the CDR3 is TGCGCCAGCAGCCAACCCAAGGGGGCGGGTACGCAGTATTTT.

The rearrangement joins TRBV27 to TRBJ1-4, with TRBD1 matching 7 bases. The J segment lost 4 bases and the V segment lost 6 bases, leaving 8 bases of the junction unmatched. Germline loops: CDR1 MNHEY, CDR2 SMNVEV (reference sequence). The CDR3 consists of 15 residues. As DNA, the CDR3 is TGTGCCAGCAGGTCTTTGACAGGGTTTAATGAAAAACTGTTTTTT. It codes for CASRSLTGFNEKLFF.

This chain joins TRBV18 and TRBJ2-7, with 8 bases that match TRBD1. The CDR3 is made up of 12 amino acids. Germline loops: CDR1 KGHSH, CDR2 LQKENI. J lost 5 bases, V lost 5 bases, and 2 bases had no gene match. Here the CDR3 reads CASSTQGDEQYF. DNA of the CDR3: TGTGCCAGCTCAACACAGGGGGACGAGCAGTACTTC.

The J gene is TRBJ2-7, the V gene TRBV11-3; TRBD2 agrees at 7 bases. This CDR3 comprises 16 residues. Looked up from germline, CDR1 is SGHNT and CDR2 is YENEEA. V dropped 5 bases and J dropped 0; count of bases not matched to a gene: 10. CDR3 coding DNA: TGTGCCAGCAGCCACAGCCGGGAGCGGGACTCCTACGAGCAGTACTTC. Translation gives CASSHSRERDSYEQYF.

This sequence joins TRBV5-4 and TRBJ1-1; D not resolved. The germline V gene encodes CDR1 SGHNT and CDR2 YYREEE (reference sequence). This CDR3 contains 14 residues. The ends were cut back, 4 bases at V and 1 base at J, with 11 bases in the middle. CDR3 amino acids: CASSRALENTEAFF. CDR3 bases: TGTGCCAGCAGCCGGGCTCTAGAGAACACTGAAGCTTTCTTT.

V gene TRBV19 combines with J gene TRBJ1-5; perhaps TRBD1 as D (5 bases). The length of the CDR3 is 15 residues. Deletions cut 7 bases from V and 6 bases from J, with 19 bases between. Germline-derived CDR1 and CDR2 are LNHDA and SQIVND (reference sequence). The CDR3 sequence: CASKRGEKGSQPQHF. CDR3 coding DNA: TGTGCCAGTAAAAGGGGAGAGAAGGGTAGTCAGCCCCAGCATTTT.

The chain couples TRBV6-1 to TRBJ1-2; 8 bases agree with TRBD1. The germline V gene encodes CDR1 MNHNS and CDR2 SASEGT. After removal of 4 bases from V and 4 bases from J, the junction contained 11 bases not matched to a gene. There are 16 residues in the CDR3. In DNA form, the CDR3 reads TGTGCCAGCAGTGGAGGGGGGACAGGCCTAGGCTATGGCTACACCTTC. It encodes CASSGGGTGLGYGYTF.

The chain couples TRBV7-9 to TRBJ2-3, with 8 bases aligning to TRBD1. Per germline, CDR1 SEHNR and CDR2 FQNEAQ (reference sequence). The CDR3 loop spans 16 amino acids. Trimming took 0 bases from V and 5 from J; bases not matched to a gene: 7. CDR3 protein: CASSLATAGGLDTQYF. In DNA form, the CDR3 reads TGTGCCAGCAGCTTAGCTACGGCAGGGGGCTTAGATACGCAGTATTTT.

This chain uses TRBV7-9 with TRBJ1-4; D is undetermined. Germline V gene lookup returns CDR1 SEHNR and CDR2 FQNEAQ (reference sequence). The CDR3 is 14 amino acids. The V gene lost 0 bases and the J gene lost 7 bases, with 9 bases spanning the gap. CDR3 coding DNA: TGTGCCAGCAGCTTAGCAGGGCCCGGTGAAAAACTGTTTTTT. It yields the protein CASSLAGPGEKLFF.

A single count supports this clone. J is TRBJ1-1 and V is TRBV6-1; tentatively, D is TRBD1 (5 bases). The CDR3 has 11 residues. Between the trimmed V and J ends, which lost 6 bases and 6 bases, there was a span of 8 bases. Germline CDR1 is MNHNS and CDR2 is SASEGT. In nucleotides, the CDR3 is TGTGCCAGCAGCCCCAGGGCTGAAGCTTTCTTT. Its protein is CASSPRAEAFF.

This chain links TRBV4-2 with TRBJ2-7; maybe TRBD2 (5 bases). This CDR3 comprises 14 residues. V dropped 5 bases and J dropped 0 bases, with 11 bases sitting between them. Germline V lookup: CDR1 LGHNA, CDR2 YNFKEQ. CDR3 coding DNA: TGTGCCAGCAGCTTGGCCGGGGTCTCCTACGAGCAGTACTTC. Protein product: CASSLAGVSYEQYF.

The chain has TRBV10-3 and TRBJ2-2; tentative D call: TRBD2 (5 bases). This CDR3 contains 15 residues. Per the germline V gene, CDR1 is ENHRY and CDR2 is SYGVKD. With 4 bases removed from V and 7 bases from J, the gap between germline ends came to 16 bases. The CDR3 sequence is CAISVGAGVVGELFF. CDR3 nucleotides: TGTGCCATCAGTGTTGGTGCCGGGGTTGTCGGGGAGCTGTTTTTT.

J is TRBJ2-3 and V is TRBV11-2; no clear D. The germline V gene encodes CDR1 SGHAT and CDR2 FQNNGV. This CDR3 is 14 amino acids long. The germline V and J ends were trimmed by 3 bases and 0 bases, with 7 bases remaining between them. In DNA, the CDR3 is TGTGCCAGCAGCTTGTGGGAAAGCACAGATACGCAGTATTTT. It encodes CASSLWESTDTQYF. Combining the CDR3 with reference TRBV11-2 and TRBJ2-3 gives the whole variable domain EAGVAQSPRYKIIEKRQSVAFWCNPISGHATLYWYQQILGQGPKLLIQFQNNGVVDDSQLPKDRFSAERLKGVDSTLKIQPAKLEDSAVYLCASSLWESTDTQYFGPGTRLTVL.

The J gene is TRBJ2-5, the V gene TRBV5-4, with 12 bases identical to TRBD1. Per germline, CDR1 SGHNT and CDR2 YYREEE (reference sequence). V gave up 4 bases and J gave up 5 bases; unmatched junction bases: 9. The CDR3 has 16 amino acids. CDR3: CASSPRDRGRGETQYF. CDR3 sequence (DNA): TGTGCCAGCAGCCCGAGGGACAGGGGGCGCGGGGAGACCCAGTACTTC. The full variable domain, rest sourced from reference TRBV5-4 and TRBJ2-5, is ETGVTQSPTHLIKTRGQQVTLRCSSQSGHNTVSWYQQALGQGPQFIFQYYREEENGRGNFPPRFSGLQFPNYSSELNVNALELDDSALYLCASSPRDRGRGETQYFGPGTRLLVL.

The chain is built from TRBV7-2 and TRBJ2-2, with D hard to call. Germline V gene data show CDR1 as SGHTA and CDR2 as FQGNSA. The CDR3 extends over 14 amino acids. The V end was cut by 1 base, the J end by 4 bases, with 7 bases between. CDR3: CASSLVSSTGELFF. CDR3 DNA sequence: TGTGCCAGCAGCTTAGTTAGTTCCACCGGGGAGCTGTTTTTT.

This clone was observed once. The rearrangement uses TRBV18 and TRBJ2-7, with a possible D match to TRBD1 (5 bases). Germline CDR1 reads KGHSH; CDR2 reads LQKENI. Trimming cost V 6 bases and J 0 bases, with 12 bases left between them. The CDR3 has 14 residues. Here the CDR3 reads CASSLKDSSYEQYF. CDR3 coding DNA: TGTGCCAGCTCCTTGAAAGACAGCTCCTACGAGCAGTACTTC.

The genes are TRBV30 and TRBJ2-7; TRBD1 agrees at 8 bases. V lost 2 bases and J lost 6; bases outside the gene matches: 6. Germline V gene data show CDR1 as GTSNPN and CDR2 as SVGIG (reference sequence). The CDR3 sequence is 13 residues long. CDR3 in amino acids: CAWSPGGFGEQYF. The DNA of the CDR3 is TGTGCCTGGAGTCCAGGGGGCTTTGGCGAGCAGTACTTC.

The rearrangement uses TRBV11-2 and TRBJ2-5; D not resolved. This CDR3 region has 15 residues. The V end lost 4 bases, the J end lost 5 bases, and 17 bases lay between the germline ends. The germline V gene has CDR1 SGHAT and CDR2 FQNNGV. The CDR3, as DNA: TGTGCCAGCAGCTACAATCTGGGATCGGAGGAGACCCAGTACTTC. Protein: CASSYNLGSEETQYF.

The J gene is TRBJ2-5, the V gene TRBV6-1, with 12 bases that match TRBD1. CDR1 MNHNS and CDR2 SASEGT come from the germline V gene. V lost 4 bases and J lost 5; bases outside the gene matches: 8. The CDR3 runs to 16 residues. The CDR3: CASSGGGTGGQETQYF. The DNA for the CDR3 is TGTGCCAGCAGTGGTGGGGGGACAGGGGGCCAGGAGACCCAGTACTTC.

The chain joins TRBV28 to TRBJ1-1; D is uncertain. Deletions cut 8 bases from V and 1 base from J, with 14 bases between. The CDR3 length is 14 residues. Germline CDR1 is MDHEN and CDR2 is SYDVKM. The CDR3 is CASPRALANTEAFF. In DNA form, the CDR3 reads TGTGCCAGCCCAAGAGCTTTAGCGAACACTGAAGCTTTCTTT.

This chain connects TRBV4-1 to TRBJ2-7, with TRBD1 matching over 9 bases. Germline loops: CDR1 MGHRA, CDR2 YSYEKL. The CDR3 extends over 15 amino acids. Trimming at V came to 4 bases and at J to 0 bases, leaving 4 bases not matched to a gene. CDR3 amino acids: CASSLRTGASYEQYF. The DNA for the CDR3 is TGCGCCAGCAGCCTTCGGACAGGGGCCTCCTACGAGCAGTACTTC.

The chain employs TRBV7-9 and TRBJ1-4, with 9 bases lining up with TRBD1. V shed 0 bases and J 8 bases; nucleotides not matched to a gene: 7. Germline CDR1 SEHNR, CDR2 FQNEAQ (reference sequence). The CDR3 contains 16 residues. CDR3 sequence: CASSLALGTGREKLFF. The CDR3 DNA follows: TGTGCCAGCAGCTTAGCCCTGGGGACAGGGCGCGAAAAACTGTTTTTT.

This sequence joins TRBV5-4 and TRBJ1-1, with a possible D match to TRBD1 (6 bases). The CDR3 consists of 15 residues. The germline CDR1 and CDR2 sequences are SGHNT and YYREEE (reference sequence). With 3 bases removed from V and 5 bases from J, the gap between germline ends came to 17 bases. The CDR3 region is CASSSRGALETEAFF. The CDR3 DNA reads TGTGCCAGCAGCTCGCGGGGGGCCCTGGAAACTGAAGCTTTCTTT.